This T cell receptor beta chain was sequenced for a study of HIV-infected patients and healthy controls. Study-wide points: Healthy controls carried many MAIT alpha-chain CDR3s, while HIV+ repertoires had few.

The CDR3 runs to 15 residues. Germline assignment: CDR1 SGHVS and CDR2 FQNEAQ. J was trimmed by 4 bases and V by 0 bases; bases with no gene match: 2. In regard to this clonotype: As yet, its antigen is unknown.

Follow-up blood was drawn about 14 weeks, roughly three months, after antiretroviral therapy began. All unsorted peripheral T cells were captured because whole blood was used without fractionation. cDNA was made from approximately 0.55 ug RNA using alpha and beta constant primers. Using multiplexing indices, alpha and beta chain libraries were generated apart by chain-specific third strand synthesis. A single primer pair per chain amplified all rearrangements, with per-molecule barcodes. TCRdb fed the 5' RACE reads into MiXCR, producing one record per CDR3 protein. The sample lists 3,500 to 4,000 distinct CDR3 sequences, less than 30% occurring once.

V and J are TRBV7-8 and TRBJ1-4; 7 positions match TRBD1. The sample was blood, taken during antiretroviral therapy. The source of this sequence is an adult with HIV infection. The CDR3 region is CASSLARQGNEKLFF. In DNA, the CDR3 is TGTGCCAGCAGCTTAGCGCGACAGGGTAATGAAAAACTGTTTTTT.